This entry features one TCR beta chain sequence. This clonotype has more than one count but fewer than ten. No cognate antigen has been identified for it. Nothing much larger sits one base from this clone, and base qualities are not available. Ends trimmed: V by 5 bases, J by 7 bases; bases unmatched to a gene: 8. Reading the germline V gene (reference sequence) gives CDR1 MNHEY and CDR2 SMNVEV. The CDR3 runs 14 amino acids, cysteine and phenylalanine included. CDR3 DNA is the only sequence kept; it has 42 bases, read in frame from the first base. Preparation of the library involved PCR. For sequencing, a NextSeq 500 was employed. The raw public data were reprocessed by TCRdb itself: fastp quality trimming at Q25, MiXCR clonotype calling, in-frame beta chains only. Duplicate CDR3 protein sequences are folded into a single record with the most common DNA and genes. This sample has several thousand distinct CDR3 sequences in its table, and more than 35% of those were observed once. The ten largest make up less than 11% of the sample.

This entry comes from a study of immune characterization of retroperitoneal liposarcoma (dated by TCRdb to about 2019). This sequence originates from a male donor with retroperitoneal liposarcoma. The sequence is built from TRBV27 and TRBJ2-1, and 7 junction bases match TRBD1. Sequencing was carried out using tumor tissue. The sequenced DNA is TGTGCCAGCAGTCCCCGGGACAGTTTTAATGAGCAGTTCTTC. The encoded protein is CASSPRDSFNEQFF.